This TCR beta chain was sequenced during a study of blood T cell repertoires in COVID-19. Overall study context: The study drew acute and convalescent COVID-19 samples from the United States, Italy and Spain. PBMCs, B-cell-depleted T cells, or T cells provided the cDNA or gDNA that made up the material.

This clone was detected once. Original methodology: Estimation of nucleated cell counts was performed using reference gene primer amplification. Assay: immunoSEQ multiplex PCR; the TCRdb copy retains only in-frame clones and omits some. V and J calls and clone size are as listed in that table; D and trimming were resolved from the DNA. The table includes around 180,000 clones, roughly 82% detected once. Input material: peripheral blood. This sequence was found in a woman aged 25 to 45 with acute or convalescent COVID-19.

The CDR3 coding sequence is TGTGCCAGCAGTCCCGGGCCAGGGGTGGGCTACGAGCAGTACTTC. Translation gives CASSPGPGVGYEQYF. This chain connects TRBV6-2 or TRBV6-3 to TRBJ2-7; a possible D gene is TRBD1 (6 bases). Deletions cut 5 bases from V and 3 bases from J, with 17 bases between. The CDR3 runs to 15 residues. CDR1 and CDR2 from the germline V gene are MNHEY and SVGEGT.